A single sample gave rise to the 22 T cell receptor beta chains below, sequenced in a study of blood T cell repertoires in COVID-19 (dated by TCRdb to about 2020). The library was made by the immunoSEQ multiplex PCR assay. TCRdb re-hosts the immuneACCESS table, in-frame sequences only. Its copies lack some clones; in the studies checked, an unresolved V gene accounts for under half of them, and the cause for the rest is not known. The sample table holds a few hundred thousand clones, of which 85% to 90% were seen once. Roughly 0.8% of the sample comes from the top ten. Sequenced material: peripheral blood. These receptors were collected from a man younger than 45 with acute or convalescent COVID-19.

The chain uses TRBV19 and TRBJ1-3, with 12 positions matching TRBD1. With 7 bases clipped from V and 2 bases from J, the junction kept 12 bases outside the gene matches. The CDR3 is 18 amino acids. Germline lookup yields CDR1 LNHDA and CDR2 SQIVND (reference sequence). CDR3 in DNA: TGTGCCAGTACCGGGGGGGACAGGGGGCAACTCGCTGGAAACACCATATATTTT. Translation gives CASTGGDRGQLAGNTIYF.

This clone was seen only once. The chain is built from TRBV2 and TRBJ2-5, with 14 bases fitting TRBD2. The CDR3 contains 16 residues. Germline assignment: CDR1 SNHLY and CDR2 FYNNEI. With 4 bases clipped from V and 0 bases from J, the junction kept 1 base outside the gene matches. CDR3 DNA: TGTGCCAGCAGTGGACTAGCGGGGGGGTACCAAGAGACCCAGTACTTC. Amino acids: CASSGLAGGYQETQYF.

A few counts support this clone. The rearrangement links TRBV28 to TRBJ2-6, with 8 bases aligning to TRBD2. Germline CDR1 and CDR2: MDHEN and SYDVKM. V lost 4 bases and J lost 1; bases outside the gene matches: 6. This CDR3 comprises 17 residues. The CDR3 protein is CASSSLAVASGANVLTF. Here the CDR3 DNA reads TGTGCCAGCAGTTCACTAGCGGTGGCATCTGGGGCCAACGTCCTGACTTTC.

V is TRBV11-1 and J is TRBJ2-6; perhaps TRBD1 as D (6 bases). This CDR3 is 16 amino acids long. V lost 10 bases to trimming and J lost 0 bases, with 16 bases between them. CDR1 and CDR2 from the germline V gene are SGHAT and FQDESV (reference sequence). In DNA form, the CDR3 reads TGTGCCACCCTTGGGGAAGGGGGCTCTGGGGCCAACGTCCTGACTTTC. Protein: CATLGEGGSGANVLTF.

This clone was seen only once. The chain employs TRBV30 and TRBJ1-2; D perhaps matches TRBD1 (5 bases). Germline values: CDR1 GTSNPN, CDR2 SVGIG (reference sequence). This CDR3 spans 15 amino acids. Trimming cost V 0 bases and J 4 bases, with 15 bases left between them. The CDR3 is CAWSVLDTALYGYTF. The CDR3, as DNA: TGTGCCTGGAGTGTATTGGACACCGCCCTCTATGGCTACACCTTC.

V usage is TRBV9 and J usage is TRBJ1-6; possibly TRBD1 for D (6 bases). CDR1 is SGDLS, CDR2 YYNGEE, per germline. The CDR3 sequence is 15 residues long. Trimming stripped 2 bases from V and 3 bases from J, with 9 bases between. CDR3 in amino acids: CASSVAGDYNSPLHF. CDR3 DNA sequence: TGTGCCAGCAGCGTGGCAGGGGACTATAATTCACCCCTCCACTTT. Looking up the rest from reference TRBV9 and TRBJ1-6 gives the full variable domain: DSGVTQTPKHLITATGQRVTLRCSPRSGDLSVYWYQQSLDQGLQFLIQYYNGEERAKGNILERFSAQQFPDLHSELNLSSLELGDSALYFCASSVAGDYNSPLHFGNGTRLTVT.

As regards this clone: Additional DNA sequences in this sample encode the identical CDR3. The chain uses TRBV6-5 and TRBJ2-3, with D possibly matching TRBD2 (6 bases). The CDR3 runs 14 residues. The V end was cut by 5 bases, the J end by 0 bases, with 9 bases between. CDR1 and CDR2 from the germline V gene are MNHEY and SVGAGI. The CDR3 nucleotides are TGTGCCAGCAGTCCGAGCGGGAGCACAGATACGCAGTATTTT. Its translation is CASSPSGSTDTQYF.

The chain recombines TRBV6-5 with TRBJ2-1; 7 positions match TRBD2. J was trimmed by 5 bases and V by 4 bases; bases with no gene match: 5. Germline loops: CDR1 MNHEY, CDR2 SVGAGI. The CDR3 contains 14 residues. Here the CDR3 DNA reads TGTGCCAGCAGTTCGGCGGGAGCGGACAATGAGCAGTTCTTC. Translating it yields CASSSAGADNEQFF.

The J gene is TRBJ2-7, the V gene TRBV5-1; 10 nucleotides agree with TRBD2. The CDR3 extends over 16 amino acids. CDR1 is SGHRS and CDR2 is YFSETQ in the germline V gene. Unmatched junction bases numbered 8, after V lost 0 bases and J lost 5 bases. The CDR3: CASSLAPGLAFNEQYF. In DNA, the CDR3 is TGCGCCAGCAGCTTGGCTCCGGGACTAGCGTTCAACGAGCAGTACTTC.

This clone turned up a few times. The genes are TRBV9 and TRBJ2-7; D is perhaps TRBD2 (5 bases). CDR1 SGDLS and CDR2 YYNGEE come from the germline V gene. Trimming stripped 0 bases from V and 3 bases from J, with 10 bases between. This CDR3 contains 14 residues. The CDR3 reads CASSVDHRGYEQYF. In nucleotides, the CDR3 is TGTGCCAGCAGCGTAGATCATCGGGGCTACGAGCAGTACTTC.

The chain uses TRBV28 and TRBJ1-2; D is possibly TRBD1 (6 bases). The V gene lost 6 bases and the J gene lost 6 bases, with 17 bases spanning the gap. Germline assignment: CDR1 MDHEN and CDR2 SYDVKM. This CDR3 has 14 amino acids. CDR3 sequence reads: CASRRGGVQNGYTF. The CDR3 region has the DNA TGTGCCAGCAGACGAGGGGGGGTACAGAATGGCTACACCTTC.

The chain joins TRBV6-5 to TRBJ2-3; TRBD2 aligns across 8 bases. Germline V gives CDR1 MNHEY, CDR2 SVGAGI. V was pared by 0 bases and J by 6 bases, with 8 bases of the junction left unmatched. The CDR3 totals 16 residues. The CDR3 DNA sequence: TGTGCCAGCAGTTACTCTCGCGGGGGGTCGGCCGATACGCAGTATTTT. It encodes CASSYSRGGSADTQYF.

The gene calls are TRBV5-3 and TRBJ2-4; tentative D call: TRBD1 (6 bases). TRBV5-3 is designated an ORF whose function remains uncertain. The CDR3 spans 17 residues. V was pared by 8 bases and J by 0 bases, with 21 bases between. The CDR3 sequence is CASQNYRENLAKNIQYF. As DNA, the CDR3 is TGTGCCAGCCAAAATTACAGGGAAAACCTAGCCAAAAACATTCAGTACTTC.

The chain uses TRBV7-8 and TRBJ1-2, with 7 bases identical to TRBD1. V dropped 2 bases and J dropped 0; count of bases not matched to a gene: 21. The CDR3 runs 21 residues. CDR1 is SGHVS, CDR2 FQNEAQ, per germline. For the CDR3, the DNA is TGTGCCAGCAGCTTAAGAGTCGGGGACAGCAAAACAATCGGGGCTAACTATGGCTACACCTTC. Its translation: CASSLRVGDSKTIGANYGYTF.

Concerning this clone: One junction end disagrees with the germline gene, perhaps due to a read error. The CDR3 DNA sequence: TGTGCCAGCAGTTTGAACAGTGAAGCTTTCTTT. It codes for CASSLNSEAFF. The chain uses TRBV12-3 or TRBV12-4 and TRBJ1-1; no reliable D call. The CDR3 is 11 amino acids.

This sequence joins TRBV27 and TRBJ1-5; no clear D gene. The germline V gene encodes CDR1 MNHEY and CDR2 SMNVEV (reference sequence). The CDR3 contains 13 residues. Trimming left V 3 bases short and J 7 bases short, with 10 bases between. In nucleotides, the CDR3 is TGTGCCAGCAGTTTGGTATTTGGCCAGCCCCAGCATTTT. Encoded protein: CASSLVFGQPQHF.

The chain joins TRBV30 to TRBJ2-7; 9 positions match TRBD2. After removal of 3 bases from V and 0 bases from J, the junction contained 12 bases not matched to a gene. This CDR3 spans 17 amino acids. The V gene's germline CDR1 is GTSNPN and CDR2 SVGIG (reference sequence). Here the CDR3 reads CAWSGWPSGNFSYEQYF. The CDR3 DNA reads TGTGCCTGGAGCGGTTGGCCTAGCGGGAACTTCTCCTACGAGCAGTACTTC.

The V gene is TRBV5-1, the J gene TRBJ2-5, with 7 bases that match TRBD1. The J segment lost 2 bases and the V segment lost 5 bases, leaving 9 bases of the junction unmatched. The CDR3 loop spans 15 amino acids. Germline values: CDR1 SGHRS, CDR2 YFSETQ. The chain's CDR3 is CASRGQSLAQETQYF. The CDR3 DNA follows: TGCGCCAGCAGGGGACAGTCATTGGCTCAAGAGACCCAGTACTTC.

This sequence joins TRBV30 and TRBJ1-5; unclear D gene. V lost 3 bases and J 0 bases, leaving 9 bases between the germline ends. Germline V CDR1 and CDR2: GTSNPN, SVGIG (reference sequence). The CDR3 runs 14 residues. The CDR3 coding sequence is TGTGCCTGGAGCGCAGGCAATAGCAATCAGCCCCAGCATTTT. This encodes CAWSAGNSNQPQHF. Variable domain in full (rest from reference TRBV30 and TRBJ1-5): SQTIHQWPATLVQPVGSPLSLECTVEGTSNPNLYWYRQAAGRGLQLLFYSVGIGQISSEVPQNLSASRPQDRQFILSSKKLLLSDSGFYLCAWSAGNSNQPQHFGDGTRLSIL.

This clone came up once. This sequence joins TRBV30 and TRBJ2-2, with TRBD1 as a possible D gene (6 bases). This CDR3 region has 13 residues. The V gene's germline CDR1 is GTSNPN and CDR2 SVGIG (reference sequence). Between the trimmed V and J ends, which lost 8 bases and 1 base, there was a span of 11 bases. CDR3 sequence (DNA): TGTGCCCTCAGACAGGAGAACACCGGGGAGCTGTTTTTT. Protein product: CALRQENTGELFF.

Remarks on this clone: One junction end does not reproduce the germline sequence, and a read error may be involved. The chain carries TRBV2 and TRBJ1-1, with D hard to call. The CDR3 totals 13 residues. Germline V lookup: CDR1 SNHLY, CDR2 FYNNEI. The CDR3 DNA follows: TGTGCCATCAGACCCGGTCTGAAGACTGAAGCTTTCTTT. It yields the protein CAIRPGLKTEAFF.

The rearrangement links TRBV5-1 to TRBJ2-1, with 10 bases lining up with TRBD1. The J segment lost 4 bases and the V segment lost 1 base, leaving 5 bases of the junction unmatched. This CDR3 region has 16 residues. The germline V gene encodes CDR1 SGHRS and CDR2 YFSETQ. The CDR3 reads CASSLMTGGAYNEQFF. As DNA, the CDR3 is TGCGCCAGCAGCTTGATGACAGGGGGCGCATACAATGAGCAGTTCTTC. The full variable domain, with the rest looked up from reference TRBV5-1 and TRBJ2-1, is KAGVTQTPRYLIKTRGQQVTLSCSPISGHRSVSWYQQTPGQGLQFLFEYFSETQRNKGNFPGRFSGRQFSNSRSEMNVSTLELGDSALYLCASSLMTGGAYNEQFFGPGTRLTVL.